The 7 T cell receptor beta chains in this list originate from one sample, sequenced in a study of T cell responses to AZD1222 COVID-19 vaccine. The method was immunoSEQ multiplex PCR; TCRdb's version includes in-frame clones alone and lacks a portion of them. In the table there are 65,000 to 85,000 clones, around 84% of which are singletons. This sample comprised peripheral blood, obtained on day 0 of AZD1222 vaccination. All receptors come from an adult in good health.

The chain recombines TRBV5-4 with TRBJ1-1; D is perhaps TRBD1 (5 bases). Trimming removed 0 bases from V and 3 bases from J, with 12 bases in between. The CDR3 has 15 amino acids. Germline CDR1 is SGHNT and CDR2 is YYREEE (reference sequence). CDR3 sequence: CASSLAQGGDTEAFF. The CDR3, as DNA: TGTGCCAGCAGCTTGGCCCAGGGTGGCGACACTGAAGCTTTCTTT. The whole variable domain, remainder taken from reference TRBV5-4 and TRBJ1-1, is ETGVTQSPTHLIKTRGQQVTLRCSSQSGHNTVSWYQQALGQGPQFIFQYYREEENGRGNFPPRFSGLQFPNYSSELNVNALELDDSALYLCASSLAQGGDTEAFFGQGTRLTVV.

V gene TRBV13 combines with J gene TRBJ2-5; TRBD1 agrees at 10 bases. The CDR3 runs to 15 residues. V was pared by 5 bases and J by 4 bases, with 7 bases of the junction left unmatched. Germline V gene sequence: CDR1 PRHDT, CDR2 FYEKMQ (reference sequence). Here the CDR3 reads CASSATDRGPETQYF. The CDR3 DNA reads TGTGCCAGCAGCGCAACCGACAGGGGGCCAGAGACCCAGTACTTC.

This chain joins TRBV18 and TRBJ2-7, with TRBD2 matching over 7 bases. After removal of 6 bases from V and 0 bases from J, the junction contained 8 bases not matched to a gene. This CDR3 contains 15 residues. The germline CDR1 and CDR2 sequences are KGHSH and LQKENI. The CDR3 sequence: CASSSAGPDSYEQYF. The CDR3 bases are TGTGCCAGCTCGTCAGCGGGGCCAGACTCCTACGAGCAGTACTTC. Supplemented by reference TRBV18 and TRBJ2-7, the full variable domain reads NAGVMQNPRHLVRRRGQEARLRCSPMKGHSHVYWYRQLPEEGLKFMVYLQKENIIDESGMPKERFSAEFPKEGPSILRIQQVVRGDSAAYFCASSSAGPDSYEQYFGPGTRLTVT.

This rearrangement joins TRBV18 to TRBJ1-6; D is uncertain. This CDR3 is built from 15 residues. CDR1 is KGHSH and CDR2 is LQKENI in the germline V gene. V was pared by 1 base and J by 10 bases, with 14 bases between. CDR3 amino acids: CASSPLQANDSPLHF. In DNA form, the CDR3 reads TGTGCCAGCTCACCACTTCAGGCGAATGACTCACCCCTCCACTTT. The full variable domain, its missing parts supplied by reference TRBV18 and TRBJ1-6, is NAGVMQNPRHLVRRRGQEARLRCSPMKGHSHVYWYRQLPEEGLKFMVYLQKENIIDESGMPKERFSAEFPKEGPSILRIQQVVRGDSAAYFCASSPLQANDSPLHFGNGTRLTVT.

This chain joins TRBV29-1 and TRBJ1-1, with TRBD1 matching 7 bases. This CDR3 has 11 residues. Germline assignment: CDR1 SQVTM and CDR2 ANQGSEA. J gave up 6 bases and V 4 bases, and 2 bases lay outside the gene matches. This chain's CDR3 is CSVARGAEAFF. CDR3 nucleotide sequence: TGCAGCGTTGCCAGGGGGGCTGAAGCTTTCTTT.

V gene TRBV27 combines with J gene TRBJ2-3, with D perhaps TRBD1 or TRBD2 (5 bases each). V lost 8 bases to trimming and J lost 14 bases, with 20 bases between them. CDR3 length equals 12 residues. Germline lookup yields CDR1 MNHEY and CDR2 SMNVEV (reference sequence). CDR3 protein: CASVSPWDPRYF. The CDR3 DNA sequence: TGTGCCAGCGTTTCCCCCTGGGACCCTCGGTATTTT.

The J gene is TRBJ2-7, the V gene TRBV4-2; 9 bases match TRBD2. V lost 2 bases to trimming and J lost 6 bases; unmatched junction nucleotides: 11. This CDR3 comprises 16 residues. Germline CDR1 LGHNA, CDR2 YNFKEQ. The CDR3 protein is CASSQPAGTSSFEQYF. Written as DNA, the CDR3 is TGTGCCAGCAGCCAACCGGCCGGGACTAGCTCTTTCGAGCAGTACTTC.